The 29 T cell receptor beta chains presented below share a single source sample, sequenced in a study of blood T cell repertoires in COVID-19. Sequencing was performed with immunoSEQ multiplex PCR; in TCRdb, only in-frame clones are kept and a portion is missing. The data show 120,000 to 150,000 clones, with 89% seen just once and about 1.6% held by the top ten. Sequencing was carried out using peripheral blood. The receptors were sampled from a human donor in a cohort sampled during active COVID-19.

The chain employs TRBV3-1 (or the pseudogene TRBV3-2) and TRBJ2-3; TRBD1 matches at 11 bases. The CDR3 has 15 amino acids. Germline loops: CDR1 LGHDT, CDR2 YNNKEL (reference sequence). V dropped 7 bases and J dropped 5; count of bases not matched to a gene: 8. The CDR3 nucleotides read TGTGCCAGCACTACAGGACAGGGGGCGGTAGATACGCAGTATTTT. The encoded protein is CASTTGQGAVDTQYF.

The chain uses TRBV18 and TRBJ1-1; D is possibly TRBD1 (6 bases). CDR1 and CDR2 from the germline V gene are KGHSH and LQKENI. The CDR3 has 14 amino acids. Trimming took 3 bases from V and 6 from J, leaving 14 bases between them. The CDR3 DNA sequence: TGTGCCAGCTCACCGGACAGTGGGGGCTCTGAAGCTTTCTTT. Translating gives CASSPDSGGSEAFF.

This rearrangement joins TRBV12-5 to TRBJ2-7; the match to TRBD1 covers 9 bases. This CDR3 region has 15 residues. Trimming removed 4 bases from V and 4 bases from J; junction bases left unmatched: 8. Looked up from germline, CDR1 is LGHNT and CDR2 is FRNRAP. CDR3 coding DNA: TGTGCTAGTGGTTCGTCTGACAGGGGGGTTTACGAGCAGTACTTC. As protein: CASGSSDRGVYEQYF.

The V and J genes are TRBV11-2 and TRBJ1-5; D unclear. The germline gives CDR1 SGHAT, CDR2 FQNNGV. This CDR3 is built from 15 residues. Deletions cut 0 bases from V and 7 bases from J, with 13 bases between. CDR3 nucleotide sequence: TGTGCCAGCAGCTTAGATCGGGGATGGGAACAGCCCCAGCATTTT. This encodes CASSLDRGWEQPQHF.

This clone was counted a single time. This chain links TRBV30 with TRBJ1-1, with TRBD1 matching over 8 bases. Trimming took 4 bases from V and 1 from J; bases not matched to a gene: 2. This CDR3 spans 13 amino acids. Germline CDR1 is GTSNPN and CDR2 is SVGIG (reference sequence). The CDR3 DNA follows: TGTGCCTGGAACAGGGGGGGGAACACTGAAGCTTTCTTT. It specifies CAWNRGGNTEAFF.

This clone was observed a single time. The chain carries TRBV5-4 and TRBJ2-5, with D tentatively TRBD1 (5 bases). The CDR3 is 13 residues long. V lost 4 bases, J lost 2 bases, and 9 bases lay in between. Germline assignment: CDR1 SGHNT and CDR2 YYREEE (reference sequence). The CDR3 protein is CASSINRQETQYF. CDR3 nucleotide sequence: TGTGCCAGCAGCATAAACAGGCAAGAGACCCAGTACTTC.

The chain uses TRBV5-1 and TRBJ2-1; 9 bases agree with TRBD2. Germline V gives CDR1 SGHRS, CDR2 YFSETQ. This CDR3 comprises 15 residues. V lost 4 bases to trimming and J lost 2 bases; unmatched junction nucleotides: 4. The CDR3 sequence is CASSASGDTYNEQFF. The CDR3 DNA reads as TGCGCCAGCAGCGCTAGCGGGGATACCTACAATGAGCAGTTCTTC.

The V gene is TRBV5-6, the J gene TRBJ1-1; TRBD1 matches at 11 bases. J lost 1 base, V lost 4 bases, and 0 bases had no gene match. CDR1 and CDR2 from the germline V gene are SGHDT and YYEEEE. CDR3 length: 14 amino acids. This chain's CDR3 is CASSGTGGNTEAFF. As DNA, the CDR3 is TGTGCCAGCAGCGGGACAGGGGGGAACACTGAAGCTTTCTTT.

The chain uses TRBV9 and TRBJ1-2, with D unclear. The CDR3 has 12 residues. CDR1 is SGDLS and CDR2 is YYNGEE in the germline V gene. V lost 1 base and J lost 4, with 5 bases in between. CDR3 DNA: TGTGCCAGCAGCGTAAGCCCCTATGGCTACACCTTC. It codes for CASSVSPYGYTF.

This chain connects TRBV9 to TRBJ2-7, with 7 bases lining up with TRBD1. This CDR3 spans 13 amino acids. Germline lookup yields CDR1 SGDLS and CDR2 YYNGEE. The V gene end was trimmed by 0 bases and the J gene end by 5 bases; junction bases not matched to a gene: 2. The CDR3 nucleotides are TGTGCCAGCAGCGTAGAGGGGGCCGACGAGCAGTACTTC. Translated, it gives CASSVEGADEQYF.

V gene TRBV19 combines with J gene TRBJ1-2; possibly TRBD1 for D (5 bases). The V and J ends lost 7 bases and 4 bases respectively, with 7 bases between them. Germline V gene sequence: CDR1 LNHDA, CDR2 SQIVND (reference sequence). The CDR3 is 11 amino acids. The CDR3 DNA reads TGTGCCAGTAATAGGGGCTATGGCTACACCTTC. Amino acid sequence: CASNRGYGYTF.

The chain has TRBV5-1 and TRBJ2-3, with 9 bases lining up with TRBD1. V shed 4 bases, J shed 4 bases, and the junction held 1 base outside the gene matches. The germline V gene has CDR1 SGHRS and CDR2 YFSETQ. This CDR3 comprises 13 residues. Here the CDR3 DNA reads TGCGCCAGCAGCGGGACAGGGTCAGATACGCAGTATTTT. It is translated as CASSGTGSDTQYF.

The chain joins TRBV2 to TRBJ1-2; no clear D gene. Germline loops: CDR1 SNHLY, CDR2 FYNNEI. Trimming removed 6 bases at V and 7 bases at J, with 21 bases between. This CDR3 spans 15 amino acids. The CDR3 here is CASSIGGAINRGYTF. The CDR3 DNA sequence: TGTGCCAGCAGCATCGGCGGCGCTATCAATCGTGGCTACACCTTC.

V and J are TRBV30 and TRBJ2-3, with D possibly being TRBD1 (5 bases). This CDR3 is built from 16 residues. V lost 0 bases to trimming and J lost 2 bases, with 15 bases between them. CDR1 GTSNPN and CDR2 SVGIG come from the germline V gene (reference sequence). The CDR3 coding sequence is TGTGCCTGGAGTGTTAATCTGGGGCTAACCACAGATACGCAGTATTTT. Encoded protein: CAWSVNLGLTTDTQYF.

The chain employs TRBV6-2 or TRBV6-3 and TRBJ1-2, with 7 bases lining up with TRBD1. This CDR3 has 14 residues. The junction had 3 bases not matched to a gene; V was cut back by 2 bases and J by 3 bases. Germline-derived CDR1 and CDR2 are MNHEY and SVGEGT. CDR3 residues: CASSYGTAHYGYTF. In DNA, the CDR3 is TGTGCCAGCAGTTACGGGACAGCCCACTATGGCTACACCTTC.

The V gene is TRBV11-2, the J gene TRBJ1-5; 7 nucleotides match TRBD1. CDR1 is SGHAT, CDR2 FQNNGV, per germline. The CDR3 extends over 18 amino acids. The J segment lost 3 bases and the V segment lost 7 bases, leaving 18 bases of the junction unmatched. The CDR3 coding sequence is TGTGCCAGCACCAATCCCTATCGAGGGGGCGCTGACAATCAGCCCCAGCATTTT. It codes for CASTNPYRGGADNQPQHF.

The chain joins TRBV6-1 to TRBJ1-1; D gene unclear. Germline CDR1 and CDR2: MNHNS and SASEGT. This CDR3 has 14 amino acids. Between the trimmed V and J ends, which lost 2 bases and 0 bases, there was a span of 7 bases. For the CDR3, the DNA is TGTGCCAGCAGTGAAACTACGGTGAACACTGAAGCTTTCTTT. It encodes CASSETTVNTEAFF.

This sequence joins TRBV18 and TRBJ1-4, with 10 bases aligning to TRBD1. CDR3 length equals 15 residues. V was clipped by 3 bases and J by 5 bases; unmatched bases: 3. Germline loops: CDR1 KGHSH, CDR2 LQKENI. The CDR3 reads CASSPLTGGNEKLFF. The CDR3 DNA is TGTGCCAGCTCACCTTTGACAGGGGGCAATGAAAAACTGTTTTTT.

The rearrangement links TRBV5-8 to TRBJ2-3; the D gene is possibly TRBD2 (5 bases). This CDR3 region has 15 residues. The germline CDR1 and CDR2 sequences are SGHTS and YDEGEE. V dropped 5 bases and J dropped 3 bases, with 16 bases sitting between them. The CDR3: CASRRRTAATDTQYF. CDR3 DNA sequence: TGTGCCAGCAGACGGAGGACGGCAGCGACAGATACGCAGTATTTT.

The gene calls are TRBV4-3 and TRBJ2-7, with 8 nucleotides matching TRBD1. The germline CDR1 and CDR2 sequences are LGHNA and YSLEER. Unmatched junction bases numbered 3, after V lost 2 bases and J lost 3 bases. CDR3 length: 14 amino acids. The CDR3, as DNA: TGCGCCAGCAGCCAATACACAGGGGGCTACGAGCAGTACTTC. It codes for CASSQYTGGYEQYF.

The V call is TRBV4-3, the J call TRBJ2-1; D is ambiguous. Deletions cut 1 base from V and 6 bases from J, with 7 bases between. The CDR3 contains 13 residues. Germline-derived CDR1 and CDR2 are LGHNA and YSLEER. The DNA of the CDR3 is TGCGCCAGCAGCCAAGGGAGCACCAATGAGCAGTTCTTC. This sequence encodes CASSQGSTNEQFF.

The chain has TRBV2 and TRBJ1-6, with 10 bases identical to TRBD1. J was trimmed by 6 bases and V by 7 bases; bases with no gene match: 6. The CDR3 contains 15 residues. The germline V gene has CDR1 SNHLY and CDR2 FYNNEI. The CDR3 DNA is TGTGCCAGCAAGGGACAGGGGATCGGTAATTCACCCCTCCACTTT. It translates to CASKGQGIGNSPLHF.

The V gene is TRBV7-9, the J gene TRBJ2-1; 7 nucleotides align to TRBD1. Germline-derived CDR1 and CDR2 are SEHNR and FQNEAQ (reference sequence). V lost 5 bases to trimming and J lost 2 bases; unmatched junction nucleotides: 15. There are 18 residues in the CDR3. The CDR3: CASSPFKHDRAAYNEQFF. The DNA for the CDR3 is TGTGCCAGCAGCCCATTTAAACACGACAGGGCGGCCTACAATGAGCAGTTCTTC.

V is TRBV9 and J is TRBJ1-2, with 7 bases lining up with TRBD1. The CDR3 extends over 14 amino acids. The V gene end was trimmed by 4 bases and the J gene end by 0 bases; junction bases not matched to a gene: 3. Germline V gene sequence: CDR1 SGDLS, CDR2 YYNGEE. The CDR3 spells CASSPGTANYGYTF. Here the CDR3 DNA reads TGTGCCAGCAGCCCGGGGACAGCTAACTATGGCTACACCTTC.

This chain uses TRBV7-3 with TRBJ1-1, with D unresolved. The CDR3 length is 15 residues. The V gene lost 4 bases and the J gene lost 4 bases, with 16 bases spanning the gap. Germline-derived CDR1 and CDR2 are SGHTA and FQGTGA. This CDR3 reads CASSSSLGSSTEAFF. CDR3 nucleotides: TGTGCCAGCAGCTCCTCCTTGGGGAGCAGCACTGAAGCTTTCTTT.

J is TRBJ2-1 and V is TRBV19, with D possibly being TRBD1 (5 bases). The CDR3 has 14 amino acids. Trimming shortened V by 6 bases and J by 4 bases, and 13 bases separated the two germline ends. Germline CDR1 is LNHDA and CDR2 is SQIVND (reference sequence). The CDR3 is CASSPRTIYNEQFF. The CDR3 bases are TGTGCCAGTAGCCCAAGGACAATTTACAATGAGCAGTTCTTC.

This clone was seen a single time. V and J are TRBV30 and TRBJ1-1; 9 bases fit TRBD1. Per germline, CDR1 GTSNPN and CDR2 SVGIG (reference sequence). The ends lost 4 bases at V and 5 bases at J; junction bases unmatched: 5. This CDR3 is built from 13 residues. CDR3 DNA sequence: TGTGCCTGGAAAACAGGGGGCTTGACTGAAGCTTTCTTT. It encodes CAWKTGGLTEAFF.

The J gene is TRBJ1-4, the V gene TRBV18; 8 nucleotides line up with TRBD1. The CDR3 is 15 amino acids. V lost 3 bases and J lost 3; bases outside the gene matches: 3. Germline V lookup: CDR1 KGHSH, CDR2 LQKENI. The CDR3 DNA is TGTGCCAGCTCACCCCAGGGACAGGCTAATGAAAAACTGTTTTTT. Translating it yields CASSPQGQANEKLFF.

This chain connects TRBV5-1 to TRBJ2-2; 11 positions agree with TRBD2. Germline assignment: CDR1 SGHRS and CDR2 YFSETQ. The CDR3 consists of 17 residues. V lost 4 bases, J lost 3 bases, and 8 bases stayed unmatched. CDR3 DNA: TGCGCCAGCAGCCTCCACCGACTAGCGGGGCACACCGGGGAGCTGTTTTTT. Protein: CASSLHRLAGHTGELFF.